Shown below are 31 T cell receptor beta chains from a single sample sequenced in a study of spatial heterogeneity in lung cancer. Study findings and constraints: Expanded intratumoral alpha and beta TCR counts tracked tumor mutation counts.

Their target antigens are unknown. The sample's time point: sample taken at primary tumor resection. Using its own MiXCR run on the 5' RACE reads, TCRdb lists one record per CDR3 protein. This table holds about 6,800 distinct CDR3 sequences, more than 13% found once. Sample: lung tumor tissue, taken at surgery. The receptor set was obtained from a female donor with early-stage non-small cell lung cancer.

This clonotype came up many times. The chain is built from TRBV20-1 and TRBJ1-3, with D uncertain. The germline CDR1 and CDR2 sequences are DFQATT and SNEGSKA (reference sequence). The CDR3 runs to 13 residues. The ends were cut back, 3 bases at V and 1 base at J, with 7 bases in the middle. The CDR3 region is CSASRGSGNTIYF. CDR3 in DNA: TGCAGTGCTAGTCGGGGTTCTGGAAACACCATATATTTT.

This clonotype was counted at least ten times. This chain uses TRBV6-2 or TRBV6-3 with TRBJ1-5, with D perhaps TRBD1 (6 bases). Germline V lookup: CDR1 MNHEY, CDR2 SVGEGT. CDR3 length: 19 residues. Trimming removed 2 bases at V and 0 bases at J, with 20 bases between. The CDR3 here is CASSYPIPRTDYSNQPQHF. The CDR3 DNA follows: TGTGCCAGCAGTTACCCGATCCCTCGGACAGATTATAGCAATCAGCCCCAGCATTTT.

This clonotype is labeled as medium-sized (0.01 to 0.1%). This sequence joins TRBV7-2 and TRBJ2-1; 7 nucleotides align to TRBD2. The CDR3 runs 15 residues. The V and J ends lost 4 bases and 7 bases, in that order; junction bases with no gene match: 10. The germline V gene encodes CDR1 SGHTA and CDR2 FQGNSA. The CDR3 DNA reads TGTGCCAGCAGCTCCCGGGTCCTGGGGGGGAATGAGCAGTTCTTC. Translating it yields CASSSRVLGGNEQFF.

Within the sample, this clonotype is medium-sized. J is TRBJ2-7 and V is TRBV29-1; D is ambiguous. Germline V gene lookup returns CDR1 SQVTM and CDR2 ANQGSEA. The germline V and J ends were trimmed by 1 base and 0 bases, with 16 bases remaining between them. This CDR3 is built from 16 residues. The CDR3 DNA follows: TGCAGCGTTGAAGGGCTTTTGACCGCGAGCTCCTACGAGCAGTACTTC. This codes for CSVEGLLTASSYEQYF.

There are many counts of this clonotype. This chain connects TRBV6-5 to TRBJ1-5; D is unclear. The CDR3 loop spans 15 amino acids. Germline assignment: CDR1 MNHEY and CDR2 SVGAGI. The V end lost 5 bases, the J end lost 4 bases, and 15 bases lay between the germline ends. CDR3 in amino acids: CASSPWPRMNQPQHF. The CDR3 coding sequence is TGTGCCAGCAGTCCGTGGCCGAGGATGAATCAGCCCCAGCATTTT.

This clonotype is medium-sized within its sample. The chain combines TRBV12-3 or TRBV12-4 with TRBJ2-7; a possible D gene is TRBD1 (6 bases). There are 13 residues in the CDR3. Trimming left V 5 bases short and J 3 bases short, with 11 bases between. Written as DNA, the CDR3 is TGTGCCAGCAGTCTCGGACAGATCTACGAGCAGTACTTC. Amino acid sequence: CASSLGQIYEQYF.

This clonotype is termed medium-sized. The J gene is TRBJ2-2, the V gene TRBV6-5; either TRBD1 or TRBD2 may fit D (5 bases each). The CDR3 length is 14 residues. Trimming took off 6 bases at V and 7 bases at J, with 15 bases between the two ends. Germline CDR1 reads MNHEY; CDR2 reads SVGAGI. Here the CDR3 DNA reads TGTGCCAGCAGACCCCCTGGGGGTAGCGGGGAGCTGTTTTTT. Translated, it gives CASRPPGGSGELFF.

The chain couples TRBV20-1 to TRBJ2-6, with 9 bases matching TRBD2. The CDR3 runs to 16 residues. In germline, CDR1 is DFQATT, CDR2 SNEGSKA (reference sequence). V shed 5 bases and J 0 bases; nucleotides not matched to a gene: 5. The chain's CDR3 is CSAPGTSNSGANVLTF. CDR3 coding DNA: TGCAGTGCTCCCGGGACTAGCAACTCTGGGGCCAACGTCCTGACTTTC.

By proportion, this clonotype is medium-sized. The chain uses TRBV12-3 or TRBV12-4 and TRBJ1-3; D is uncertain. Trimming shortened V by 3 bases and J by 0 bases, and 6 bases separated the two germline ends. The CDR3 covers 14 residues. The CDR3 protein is CASSFGFSGNTIYF. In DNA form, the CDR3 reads TGTGCCAGCAGTTTCGGCTTCTCTGGAAACACCATATATTTT.

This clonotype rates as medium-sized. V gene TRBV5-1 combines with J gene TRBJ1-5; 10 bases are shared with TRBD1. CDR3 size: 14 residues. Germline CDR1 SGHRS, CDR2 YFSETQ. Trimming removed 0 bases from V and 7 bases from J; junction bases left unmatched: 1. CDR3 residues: CASSLGTGGQPQHF. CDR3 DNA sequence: TGCGCCAGCAGCTTGGGGACAGGGGGACAGCCCCAGCATTTT. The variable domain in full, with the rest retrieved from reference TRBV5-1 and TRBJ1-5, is KAGVTQTPRYLIKTRGQQVTLSCSPISGHRSVSWYQQTPGQGLQFLFEYFSETQRNKGNFPGRFSGRQFSNSRSEMNVSTLELGDSALYLCASSLGTGGQPQHFGDGTRLSIL.

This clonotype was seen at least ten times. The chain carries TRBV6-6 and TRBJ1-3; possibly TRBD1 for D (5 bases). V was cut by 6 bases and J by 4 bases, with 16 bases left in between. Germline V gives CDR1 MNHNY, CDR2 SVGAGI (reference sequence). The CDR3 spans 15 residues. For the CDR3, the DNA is TGTGCCAGCAGCTCTACCGGGACCGGAGGAAACACCATATATTTT. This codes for CASSSTGTGGNTIYF.

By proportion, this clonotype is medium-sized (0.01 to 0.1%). The DNA of the CDR3 is TGTGCCAGCAGTTTTCGTGCAGGGAATATTGCGTCGTACGAGCAGTACTTC. Its protein is CASSFRAGNIASYEQYF. V gene TRBV6-5 combines with J gene TRBJ2-7, with D possibly TRBD1 on 5 matching bases. CDR1 is MNHEY, CDR2 SVGAGI, per germline. Trimming took off 4 bases at V and 4 bases at J, with 23 bases between the two ends. This CDR3 comprises 17 residues.

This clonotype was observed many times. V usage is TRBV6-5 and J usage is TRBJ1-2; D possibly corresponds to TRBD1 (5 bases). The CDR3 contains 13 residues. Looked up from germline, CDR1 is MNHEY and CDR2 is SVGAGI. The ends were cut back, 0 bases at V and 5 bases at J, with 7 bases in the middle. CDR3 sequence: CASSYSGGYGYTF. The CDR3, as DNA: TGTGCCAGCAGTTACTCGGGGGGTTATGGCTACACCTTC.

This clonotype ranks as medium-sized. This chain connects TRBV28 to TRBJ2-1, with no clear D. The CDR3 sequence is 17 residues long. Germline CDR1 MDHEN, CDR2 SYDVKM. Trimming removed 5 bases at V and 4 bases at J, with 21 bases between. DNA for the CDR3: TGTGCCAGCAGTCCCCCCACGAACCGCCGTATTTACAATGAGCAGTTCTTC. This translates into CASSPPTNRRIYNEQFF.

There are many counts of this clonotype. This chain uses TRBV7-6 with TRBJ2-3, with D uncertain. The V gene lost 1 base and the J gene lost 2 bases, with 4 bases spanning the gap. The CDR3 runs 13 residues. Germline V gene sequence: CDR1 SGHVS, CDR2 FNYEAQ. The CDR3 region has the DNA TGTGCCAGCAGCTTAGTTCACACAGATACGCAGTATTTT. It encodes CASSLVHTDTQYF. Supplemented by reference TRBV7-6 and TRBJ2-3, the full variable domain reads GAGVSQSPRYKVTKRGQDVALRCDPISGHVSLYWYRQALGQGPEFLTYFNYEAQQDKSGLPNDRFSAERPEGSISTLTIQRTEQRDSAMYRCASSLVHTDTQYFGPGTRLTVL.

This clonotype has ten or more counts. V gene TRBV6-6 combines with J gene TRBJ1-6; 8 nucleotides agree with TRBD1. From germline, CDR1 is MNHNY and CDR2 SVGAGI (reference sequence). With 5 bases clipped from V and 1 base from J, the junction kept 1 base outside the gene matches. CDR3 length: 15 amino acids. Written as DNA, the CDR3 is TGTGCCAGCAGTCGGACAGGGTCCTATAATTCACCCCTCCACTTT. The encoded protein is CASSRTGSYNSPLHF.

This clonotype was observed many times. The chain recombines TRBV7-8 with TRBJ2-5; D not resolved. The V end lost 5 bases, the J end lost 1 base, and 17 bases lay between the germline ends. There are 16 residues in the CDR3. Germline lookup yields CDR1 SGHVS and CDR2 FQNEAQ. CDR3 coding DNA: TGTGCCAGCAGCCTTCTAGGTCACCCGGCCCAAGAGACCCAGTACTTC. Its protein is CASSLLGHPAQETQYF. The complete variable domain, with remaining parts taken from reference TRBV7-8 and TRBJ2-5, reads GAGVSQSPRYKVAKRGQDVALRCDPISGHVSLFWYQQALGQGPEFLTYFQNEAQLDKSGLPSDRFFAERPEGSVSTLKIQRTQQEDSAVYLCASSLLGHPAQETQYFGPGTRLLVL.

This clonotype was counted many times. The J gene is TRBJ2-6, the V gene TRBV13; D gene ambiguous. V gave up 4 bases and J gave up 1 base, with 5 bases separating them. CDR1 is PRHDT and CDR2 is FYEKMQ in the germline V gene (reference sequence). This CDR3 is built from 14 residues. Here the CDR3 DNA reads TGTGCCAGCAGCTCGACGTCTGGGGCCAACGTCCTGACTTTC. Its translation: CASSSTSGANVLTF.

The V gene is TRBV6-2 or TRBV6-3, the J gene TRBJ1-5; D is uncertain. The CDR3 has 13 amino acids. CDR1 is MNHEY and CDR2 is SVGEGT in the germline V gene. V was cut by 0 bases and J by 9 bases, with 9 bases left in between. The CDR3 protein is CASSYSNGPPQHF. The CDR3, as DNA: TGTGCCAGCAGTTACTCGAACGGGCCGCCCCAGCATTTT.

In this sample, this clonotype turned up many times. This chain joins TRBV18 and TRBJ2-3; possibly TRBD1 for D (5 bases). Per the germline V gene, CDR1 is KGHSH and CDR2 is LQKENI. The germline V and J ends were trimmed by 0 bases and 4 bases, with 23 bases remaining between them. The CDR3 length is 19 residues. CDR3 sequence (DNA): TGTGCCAGCTCACCACCGCCAGGGTTCCATATATCCTACGCAGATACGCAGTATTTT. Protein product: CASSPPPGFHISYADTQYF.

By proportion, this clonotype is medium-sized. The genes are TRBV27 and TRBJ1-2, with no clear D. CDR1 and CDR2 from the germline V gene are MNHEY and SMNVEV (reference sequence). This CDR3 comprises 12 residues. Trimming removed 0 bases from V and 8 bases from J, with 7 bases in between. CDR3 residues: CASSLSGKGYTF. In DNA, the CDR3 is TGTGCCAGCAGTTTATCGGGTAAAGGCTACACCTTC.

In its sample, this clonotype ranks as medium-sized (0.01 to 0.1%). CDR3 sequence (DNA): TGCAGCGTTATGGGGGTAGGCACGAAGCAGTACTTC. Encoded protein: CSVMGVGTKQYF. V and J are TRBV29-1 and TRBJ2-7; either TRBD1 or TRBD2 may supply D (5 bases each). Germline CDR1 SQVTM, CDR2 ANQGSEA. The CDR3 consists of 12 residues. Trimming pared 5 bases from V and 8 bases from J, leaving 16 bases between.

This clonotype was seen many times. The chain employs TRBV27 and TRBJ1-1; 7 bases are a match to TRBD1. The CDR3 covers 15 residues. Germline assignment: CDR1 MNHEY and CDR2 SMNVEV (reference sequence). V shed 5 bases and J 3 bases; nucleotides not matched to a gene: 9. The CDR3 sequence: CASSKLQGGYTEAFF. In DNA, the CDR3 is TGTGCCAGCAGTAAACTCCAGGGGGGCTACACTGAAGCTTTCTTT.

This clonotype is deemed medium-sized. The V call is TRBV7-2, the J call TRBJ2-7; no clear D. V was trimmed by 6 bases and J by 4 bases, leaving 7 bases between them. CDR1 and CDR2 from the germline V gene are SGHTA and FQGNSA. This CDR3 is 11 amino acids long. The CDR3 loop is CASSLRYEQYF. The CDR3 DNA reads TGTGCCAGCAGTCTGAGGTACGAGCAGTACTTC.

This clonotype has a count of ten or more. The CDR3 sequence is CASSRDTGGDTQYF. The CDR3 DNA reads as TGTGCCAGCAGCCGCGATACAGGGGGAGATACGCAGTATTTT. The chain has TRBV4-2 and TRBJ2-3, with 8 bases aligning to TRBD1. The CDR3 runs 14 residues. Germline-derived CDR1 and CDR2 are LGHNA and YNFKEQ. V was clipped by 4 bases and J by 5 bases; unmatched bases: 5.

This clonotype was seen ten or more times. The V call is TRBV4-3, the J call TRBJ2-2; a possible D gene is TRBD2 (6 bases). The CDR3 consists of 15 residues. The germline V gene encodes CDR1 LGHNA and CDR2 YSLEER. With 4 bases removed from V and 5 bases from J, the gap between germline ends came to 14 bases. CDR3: CASSRVRDLTGELFF. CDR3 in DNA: TGCGCCAGCAGCCGCGTGCGGGATTTAACCGGGGAGCTGTTTTTT.

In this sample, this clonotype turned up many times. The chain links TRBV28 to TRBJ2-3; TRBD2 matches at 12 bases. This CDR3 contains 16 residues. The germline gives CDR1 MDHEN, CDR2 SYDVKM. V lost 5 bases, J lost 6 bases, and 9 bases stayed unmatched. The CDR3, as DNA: TGTGCCAGCAGTCCCGGACTAGCGGGGAGGTTGGATACGCAGTATTTT. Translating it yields CASSPGLAGRLDTQYF.

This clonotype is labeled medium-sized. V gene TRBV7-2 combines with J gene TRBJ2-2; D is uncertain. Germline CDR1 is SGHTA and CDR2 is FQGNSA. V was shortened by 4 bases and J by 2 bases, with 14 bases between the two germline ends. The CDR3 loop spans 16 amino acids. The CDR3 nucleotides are TGTGCCAGCAGCTGGAACGGGTGGTCCAACACCGGGGAGCTGTTTTTT. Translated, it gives CASSWNGWSNTGELFF. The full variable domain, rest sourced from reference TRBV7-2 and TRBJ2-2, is GAGVSQSPSNKVTEKGKDVELRCDPISGHTALYWYRQSLGQGLEFLIYFQGNSAPDKSGLPSDRFSAERTGGSVSTLTIQRTQQEDSAVYLCASSWNGWSNTGELFFGEGSRLTVL.

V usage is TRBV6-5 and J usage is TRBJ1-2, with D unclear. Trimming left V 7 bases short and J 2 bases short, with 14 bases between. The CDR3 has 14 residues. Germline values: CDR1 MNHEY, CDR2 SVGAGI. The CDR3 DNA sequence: TGTGCCAGCACCACCCACGTGGCAAACTATGGCTACACCTTC. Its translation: CASTTHVANYGYTF.

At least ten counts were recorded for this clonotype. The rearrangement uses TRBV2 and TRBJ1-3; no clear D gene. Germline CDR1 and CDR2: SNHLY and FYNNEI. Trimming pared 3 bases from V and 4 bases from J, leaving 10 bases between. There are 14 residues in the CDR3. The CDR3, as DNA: TGTGCCAGCAGTGACTCAGGTACAGGAAACACCATATATTTT. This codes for CASSDSGTGNTIYF.

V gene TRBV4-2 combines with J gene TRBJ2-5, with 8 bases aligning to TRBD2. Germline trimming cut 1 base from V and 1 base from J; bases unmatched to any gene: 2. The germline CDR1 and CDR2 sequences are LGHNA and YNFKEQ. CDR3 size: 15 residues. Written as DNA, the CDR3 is TGTGCCAGCAGCCAAGTCGGGGGGGGCCAAGAGACCCAGTACTTC. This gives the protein CASSQVGGGQETQYF.